This is a list of T cell receptor beta chains from one sample in a study of blood T cell repertoires in COVID-19. Sequencing was performed with immunoSEQ multiplex PCR; in TCRdb, only in-frame clones are kept and a portion is missing. Found here are more than 85,000 clones, nearly 90% of them singletons; the top ten hold approximately 2%. Sample: peripheral blood. The source of these receptors is a man between 45 and 60 years old with active COVID-19. CDR3s include the opening cysteine and the closing phenylalanine or tryptophan. D genes are given only for firm matches. The size of a clone is reported for some rows only, either as once, few or many, or as a class for expanded clones.

CDR3 DNA,CDR3 protein,D gene,clone size,V gene,J gene
TGTGCCAGCACCGTAGCGGGGGGATCGTACCAAGAGACCCAGTACTTC,CASTVAGGSYQETQYF,TRBD2,NA,TRBV11-2,TRBJ2-5
TGTGCCAGCAGCCAAGATACGGATGGCTACACCTTC,CASSQDTDGYTF,NA,NA,TRBV28,TRBJ1-2
TGTGCCAGCAGCTCCGGGACAGGGGAGCAGTACTTC,CASSSGTGEQYF,TRBD1,NA,TRBV5-5,TRBJ2-7
TGTGCCATCAGTGAGGCGGCTCGCGAGACCCAGTACTTC,CAISEAARETQYF,NA,NA,TRBV10-3,TRBJ2-5
TGTGCCAGTATTTTGGGAGTCATCGATCAGCCCCAGCATTTT,CASILGVIDQPQHF,NA,NA,TRBV19,TRBJ1-5
TGCGCCAGCAGCCAGGAATACCGATGGACTAGCGGGACGGAGACCCAGTACTTC,CASSQEYRWTSGTETQYF,TRBD2,few,TRBV4-1,TRBJ2-5
TGTGCCAGCAGTTATGGGCCCACTTATGAAAAACTGTTTTTT,CASSYGPTYEKLFF,NA,NA,TRBV6-5,TRBJ1-4
TGTGCCAGCAGCCCGGGACAGCGCCTCACCGGGGAGCTGTTTTTT,CASSPGQRLTGELFF,TRBD1,NA,TRBV27,TRBJ2-2
TGTGCCAGCAGCTTGGGTGGGACTAGCGGAGACAATGAGCAGTTCTTC,CASSLGGTSGDNEQFF,TRBD2,NA,TRBV5-4,TRBJ2-1
TGTGCCAGCAGTGGGCGGACAGGGAGCATCTATGGCTACACCTTC,CASSGRTGSIYGYTF,TRBD1,NA,TRBV2,TRBJ1-2
TGTGCCAGCAGTTTATACTCAGCAGGGGGCTATGGCTACACCTTC,CASSLYSAGGYGYTF,TRBD1,NA,TRBV27,TRBJ1-2
TGTGCCAGCAGCTCCCTACAGGGGGGCTATGGCTACACCTTC,CASSSLQGGYGYTF,TRBD1,NA,TRBV11-2,TRBJ1-2
TGCAGCGGGGGGACTAACTACGAGCAGTACTTC,CSGGTNYEQYF,TRBD2,NA,TRBV29-1,TRBJ2-7